The clone carrying this T cell receptor (beta chain) has just a few counts. Germline V lookup: CDR1 SGDLS, CDR2 YYNGEE. This CDR3 has 14 residues. Trimming took 0 bases from V and 8 from J, leaving 14 bases between them. This sample is part of a study of cytomegalovirus exposure and HLA in healthy donors. For the study at large: Roughly 180 million T cells yielded around 100 million unique TCR beta sequences, as an earlier analysis found. Among the roughly 370 genotyped donors, 81% were placed in the Caucasian-associated ancestry cluster.

The study ran its PCR with 60 Vbeta and 13 Jbeta primers. Only in-frame clones appear in the TCRdb table, and some are missing; sequencing was by immunoSEQ multiplex PCR. The data contain 70,000 to 90,000 clones, 50% to 80% of them seen just once; the ten biggest clones take up less than 25%. This TCR derives from a man aged 35 to 55 in good health and CMV-seropositive. This sequence joins TRBV9 and TRBJ1-1, with D hard to call. The sequenced sample was PBMCs. The CDR3 bases are TGTGCCAGCAGCGTAGATGGCGTTGGAGGGGAAGCTTTCTTT. It encodes CASSVDGVGGEAFF.